This T cell receptor beta chain was found in a study of blood T cell repertoires in COVID-19. Across the whole study: There were acute and convalescent COVID-19 samples, and they came from the United States, Italy and Spain. PBMCs, B-cell-depleted T cells, or T cells were the source of the cDNA or gDNA that made up the material.

Germline V gene lookup returns CDR1 LNHDA and CDR2 SQIVND (reference sequence). V lost 4 bases, J lost 1 base, and 11 bases lay in between. This CDR3 has 15 residues. Per the study methods: Estimation of nucleated cell counts was performed using reference gene primer amplification. Method: immunoSEQ multiplex PCR; TCRdb's copy keeps in-frame clones and lacks some. The D gene and trimming were derived from the DNA, and the V and J assignments and clone size from that table. Of around 150,000 clones listed, around 90% are singletons. This sequence originates from a man aged 60 to 75 with active or convalescent COVID-19. Sample: peripheral blood. V is TRBV19 and J is TRBJ1-5; D not resolved. This CDR3 reads CASSSLLESNQPQHF. CDR3 bases: TGTGCCAGTAGTAGCCTACTTGAGAGCAATCAGCCCCAGCATTTT.